This TCR beta chain was sequenced for a study of cytomegalovirus exposure and HLA in healthy donors. General study findings and limits: High sensitivity and specificity were reportedly achieved when the classifier diagnosed cytomegalovirus status. According to a later analysis, donors in an Asian-associated ancestry cluster reportedly had fewer N-insertions than the approximately 720-donor mean. Later analysis identified 15,000 to 20,000 TCR beta sequences associated with HLA alleles, using a false discovery rate threshold of 0.05.

A word on this clone: Its antigen is still unknown. This CDR3 is also generated by other DNA sequences in the sample.

V dropped 6 bases and J dropped 2; count of bases not matched to a gene: 4. Germline V gene lookup returns CDR1 MDHEN and CDR2 SYDVKM. This CDR3 is 14 amino acids long. The PCR ran on 60 Vbeta and 13 Jbeta primers. The table came from immunoSEQ multiplex PCR; TCRdb's copy has only in-frame clones and leaves some out. The table shows roughly 150,000 clones, with about 85% occurring only once. The rearrangement joins TRBV28 to TRBJ1-2; the match to TRBD1 covers 9 bases. The TCR was taken from a boy aged 2 to 10 in good health and CMV-seronegative. Sequencing input: PBMCs. The CDR3 DNA reads TGTGCCAGCAGCTCCGGACAGGGGAACTATGGCTACACCTTC. It encodes CASSSGQGNYGYTF.